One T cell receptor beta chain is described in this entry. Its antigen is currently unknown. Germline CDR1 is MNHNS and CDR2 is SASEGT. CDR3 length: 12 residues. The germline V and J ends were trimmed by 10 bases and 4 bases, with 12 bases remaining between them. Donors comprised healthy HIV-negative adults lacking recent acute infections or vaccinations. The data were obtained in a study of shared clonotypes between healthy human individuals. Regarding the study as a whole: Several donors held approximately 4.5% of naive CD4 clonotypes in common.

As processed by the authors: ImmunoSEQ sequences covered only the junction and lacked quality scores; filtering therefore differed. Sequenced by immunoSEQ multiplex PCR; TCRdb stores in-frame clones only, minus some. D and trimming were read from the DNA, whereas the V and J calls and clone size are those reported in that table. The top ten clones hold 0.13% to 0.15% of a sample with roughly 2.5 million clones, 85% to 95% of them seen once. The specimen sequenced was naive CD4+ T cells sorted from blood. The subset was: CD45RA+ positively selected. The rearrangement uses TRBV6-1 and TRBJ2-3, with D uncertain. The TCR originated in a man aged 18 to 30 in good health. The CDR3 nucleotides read TGTGCCATCACCGACCGGCCAGATACGCAGTATTTT. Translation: CAITDRPDTQYF.